The clone carrying this TCR beta chain showed up just a few times. Its antigen is unidentified. Trimming removed 8 bases at V and 0 bases at J, with 10 bases between. The CDR3 sequence is 13 residues long. Germline CDR1 reads KGHSH; CDR2 reads LQKENI. These data originate in a study of T-cell memory formation after mild COVID-19. Study summary: TCR clusters showed largely donor specificity. Study-level results: CD4+ contracting clones lay mainly in CM and EM, CD8+ ones in EMRA. The finding that pre-infection memory included some responding clones suggested that cross-reactive memory joined.

TCRdb fed the 5' RACE reads into MiXCR, producing one record per CDR3 protein. The profile shows 350,000 to 500,000 distinct CDR3 sequences, roughly 17% of them singletons. This TCR derives from a man younger than 35 who had mild COVID-19 (a few samples of this study predate the infection). Cell type and time point are not known. The chain uses TRBV18 and TRBJ1-1; D remains ambiguous. The sequencing input was PBMCs or a T cell subset sorted from them (not recorded which). The CDR3 sequence: CASTEGLNTEAFF. Written as DNA, the CDR3 is TGTGCCAGCACCGAAGGGCTGAACACTGAAGCTTTCTTT.